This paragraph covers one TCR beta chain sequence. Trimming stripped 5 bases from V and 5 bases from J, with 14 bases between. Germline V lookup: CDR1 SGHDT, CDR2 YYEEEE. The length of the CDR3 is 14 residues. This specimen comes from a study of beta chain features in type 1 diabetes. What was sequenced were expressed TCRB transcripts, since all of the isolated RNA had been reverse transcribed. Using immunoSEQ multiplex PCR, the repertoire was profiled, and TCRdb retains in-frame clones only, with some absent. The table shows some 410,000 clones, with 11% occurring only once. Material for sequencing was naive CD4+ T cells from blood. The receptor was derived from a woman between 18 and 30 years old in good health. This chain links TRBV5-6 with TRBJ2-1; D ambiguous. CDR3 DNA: TGTGCCAGCAGAACCTTTGGGGTCAACAATGAGCAGTTCTTC. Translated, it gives CASRTFGVNNEQFF.